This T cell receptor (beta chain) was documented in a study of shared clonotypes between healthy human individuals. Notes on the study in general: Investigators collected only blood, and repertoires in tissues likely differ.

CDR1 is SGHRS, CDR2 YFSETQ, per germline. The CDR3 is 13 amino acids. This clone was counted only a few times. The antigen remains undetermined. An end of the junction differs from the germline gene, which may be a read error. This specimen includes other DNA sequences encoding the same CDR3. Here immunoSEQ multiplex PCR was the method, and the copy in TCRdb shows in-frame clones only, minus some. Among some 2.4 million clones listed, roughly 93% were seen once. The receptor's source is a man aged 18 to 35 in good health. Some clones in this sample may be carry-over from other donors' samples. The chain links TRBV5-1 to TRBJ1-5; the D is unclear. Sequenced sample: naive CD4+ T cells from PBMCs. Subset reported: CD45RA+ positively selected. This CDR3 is CASSLGLNQPQHF. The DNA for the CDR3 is TGCGCCAGCAGTTTGGGTCTTAATCAGCCCCAGCATTTT.